The 21 T cell receptor beta chains below were found in one sample sequenced in a study of OX40 agonist ivuxolimab in advanced cancers. Method: immunoSEQ multiplex PCR; TCRdb's copy keeps in-frame clones and lacks some. The sample shows around 25,000 clones, approximately 89% of them seen only once. The input for sequencing was CD4+ or CD8+ T cells sorted from blood, taken in a trial of the OX40 agonist ivuxolimab. These receptors all stem from an adult with an advanced solid tumor such as melanoma, head and neck, liver or kidney cancer.

This chain uses TRBV5-6 with TRBJ2-5; D remains unclear. The V gene's germline CDR1 is SGHDT and CDR2 YYEEEE. CDR3 size: 14 residues. Trimming shortened V by 5 bases and J by 7 bases, and 18 bases separated the two germline ends. In DNA, the CDR3 is TGTGCCAGCAGTCATTTACACGGCGTAAGGACCCAGTACTTC. As protein: CASSHLHGVRTQYF.

The rearrangement links TRBV6-1 to TRBJ2-1; D remains ambiguous. The CDR3 sequence is 13 residues long. V lost 7 bases to trimming and J lost 1 base, with 8 bases between them. Germline V gives CDR1 MNHNS, CDR2 SASEGT. The CDR3 region is CASTVLSYNEQFF. The CDR3 DNA is TGTGCCAGCACCGTGCTTTCCTACAATGAGCAGTTCTTC.

J is TRBJ2-2 and V is TRBV7-9, with 12 bases lining up with TRBD1. The CDR3 loop spans 17 amino acids. V lost 5 bases, J lost 3 bases, and 7 bases stayed unmatched. Per the germline V gene, CDR1 is SEHNR and CDR2 is FQNEAQ (reference sequence). Here the CDR3 reads CASSKGQGAYHTGELFF. The CDR3 coding sequence is TGTGCCAGCAGCAAGGGACAGGGGGCTTACCACACCGGGGAGCTGTTTTTT.

The V and J genes are TRBV5-4 and TRBJ1-2; TRBD1 aligns across 12 bases. J was trimmed by 10 bases and V by 3 bases; bases with no gene match: 4. The CDR3 has 13 amino acids. Looked up from germline, CDR1 is SGHNT and CDR2 is YYREEE (reference sequence). In DNA, the CDR3 is TGTGCCAGCAGCTGGGACAGGGGGCAAGTCTACACCTTC. Its translation: CASSWDRGQVYTF. The whole variable domain, remainder taken from reference TRBV5-4 and TRBJ1-2, is ETGVTQSPTHLIKTRGQQVTLRCSSQSGHNTVSWYQQALGQGPQFIFQYYREEENGRGNFPPRFSGLQFPNYSSELNVNALELDDSALYLCASSWDRGQVYTFGSGTRLTVV.

V usage is TRBV5-1 and J usage is TRBJ2-2; the match to TRBD2 covers 9 bases. Trimming took 3 bases from V and 8 from J; bases not matched to a gene: 2. Germline V gene sequence: CDR1 SGHRS, CDR2 YFSETQ. CDR3 length: 13 amino acids. The DNA for the CDR3 is TGCGCCAGCAGCTCCGGACTAGCGGGGGAGCTGTTTTTT. The encoded protein is CASSSGLAGELFF.

This sequence joins TRBV2 and TRBJ2-5, with TRBD2 identical over 12 bases. CDR1 is SNHLY and CDR2 is FYNNEI in the germline V gene. This CDR3 is built from 14 residues. V dropped 9 bases and J dropped 5; count of bases not matched to a gene: 7. CDR3 nucleotide sequence: TGTGCCAGAACCCCCCTAGCGGGAGGGGAGACCCAGTACTTC. It is translated as CARTPLAGGETQYF.

The chain carries TRBV18 and TRBJ2-1; TRBD1 agrees at 8 bases. CDR1 KGHSH and CDR2 LQKENI come from the germline V gene. CDR3 size: 16 residues. The V and J ends lost 3 bases and 4 bases, in that order; junction bases with no gene match: 8. CDR3 amino acids: CASSPGQGGWYNEQFF. CDR3 nucleotide sequence: TGTGCCAGCTCACCCGGACAGGGCGGTTGGTACAATGAGCAGTTCTTC.

The V call is TRBV7-2, the J call TRBJ2-7, with 11 bases aligning to TRBD2. This CDR3 comprises 15 residues. CDR1 is SGHTA, CDR2 FQGNSA, per germline. J lost 6 bases, V lost 2 bases, and 6 bases had no gene match. The CDR3 spells CASSLQRLAGGEQYF. The CDR3 coding sequence is TGTGCCAGCAGCTTACAAAGGCTAGCGGGAGGCGAGCAGTACTTC.

This chain uses TRBV4-2 with TRBJ2-6; D possibly corresponds to TRBD2 (5 bases). The CDR3 runs 17 residues. Germline V gene sequence: CDR1 LGHNA, CDR2 YNFKEQ. V gave up 0 bases and J gave up 0 bases, with 9 bases separating them. CDR3 sequence: CASSQDGENSGANVLTF. CDR3 bases: TGTGCCAGCAGCCAAGATGGGGAGAACTCTGGGGCCAACGTCCTGACTTTC.

V is TRBV6-1 and J is TRBJ1-6; 7 nucleotides agree with TRBD1. CDR1 MNHNS and CDR2 SASEGT come from the germline V gene. J was trimmed by 10 bases and V by 4 bases; bases with no gene match: 10. This CDR3 comprises 15 residues. CDR3 sequence: CASSGPSGGGSPLHF. The CDR3, as DNA: TGTGCCAGCAGTGGCCCTTCAGGGGGAGGGTCACCCCTCCACTTT.

V is TRBV18 and J is TRBJ1-1; D is perhaps TRBD1 (5 bases). CDR1 is KGHSH and CDR2 is LQKENI in the germline V gene. The CDR3 sequence is 14 residues long. Deletions cut 2 bases from V and 5 bases from J, with 12 bases between. Here the CDR3 DNA reads TGTGCCAGCTCACCAAGGGCAGGGTGGACTGAAGCTTTCTTT. Its translation: CASSPRAGWTEAFF. The entire variable domain, with the rest obtained from reference TRBV18 and TRBJ1-1, is as follows: NAGVMQNPRHLVRRRGQEARLRCSPMKGHSHVYWYRQLPEEGLKFMVYLQKENIIDESGMPKERFSAEFPKEGPSILRIQQVVRGDSAAYFCASSPRAGWTEAFFGQGTRLTVV.

This chain uses TRBV15 with TRBJ1-4; D unresolved. Germline V CDR1 and CDR2: LNHNV, YYDKDF (reference sequence). V lost 1 base, J lost 5 bases, and 8 bases lay in between. The CDR3 sequence is 14 residues long. DNA of the CDR3: TGTGCCACCAGCAGAGCTGACAAAAATGAAAAACTGTTTTTT. This gives the protein CATSRADKNEKLFF.

V and J are TRBV6-1 and TRBJ1-3, with a weak D call TRBD1 (6 bases). Germline assignment: CDR1 MNHNS and CDR2 SASEGT. The CDR3 is made up of 12 amino acids. Trimming left V 6 bases short and J 4 bases short, with 7 bases between. CDR3 in amino acids: CASRGTGNTIYF. The CDR3 bases are TGTGCCAGCAGGGGGACAGGAAACACCATATATTTT.

The J gene is TRBJ2-1, the V gene TRBV5-1; 7 nucleotides align to TRBD2. This CDR3 has 15 residues. V trimming: 4 bases; J trimming: 4 bases; junction bases outside the gene matches: 8. Germline CDR1 SGHRS, CDR2 YFSETQ. The CDR3 DNA follows: TGCGCCAGCAGCGAGCGGGACTCGTCTTACAATGAGCAGTTCTTC. Amino acids: CASSERDSSYNEQFF.

CDR3 protein: CASSRPQGREQFF. The CDR3 region has the DNA TGTGCCAGCTCCCGGCCACAGGGCCGTGAGCAGTTCTTC. This sequence joins TRBV6-5 and TRBJ2-1, with D maybe TRBD1 (6 bases). CDR1 and CDR2 (germline): MNHEY, SVGAGI. Trimming stripped 8 bases from V and 9 bases from J, with 17 bases between. CDR3 length equals 13 residues.

The J gene is TRBJ1-2, the V gene TRBV7-2; D unresolved. The CDR3 runs 14 residues. V was shortened by 2 bases and J by 4 bases, with 11 bases between the two germline ends. From germline, CDR1 is SGHTA and CDR2 FQGNSA. The CDR3 protein is CASSLQDRAYGYTF. The CDR3 coding sequence is TGTGCCAGCAGCTTACAGGACCGTGCCTATGGCTACACCTTC. The variable domain in full, completed from reference TRBV7-2 and TRBJ1-2, reads GAGVSQSPSNKVTEKGKDVELRCDPISGHTALYWYRQSLGQGLEFLIYFQGNSAPDKSGLPSDRFSAERTGGSVSTLTIQRTQQEDSAVYLCASSLQDRAYGYTFGSGTRLTVV.

The chain has TRBV6-5 and TRBJ2-2; 8 positions agree with TRBD2. The CDR3 extends over 14 amino acids. Per germline, CDR1 MNHEY and CDR2 SVGAGI. V was clipped by 6 bases and J by 6 bases; unmatched bases: 6. DNA for the CDR3: TGTGCCAGCAGCCCATCACTAGCGGCCGGGGAGCTGTTTTTT. It is translated as CASSPSLAAGELFF.

This clone has only one observation. V gene TRBV5-1 combines with J gene TRBJ2-1; D may be TRBD1 (6 bases). The ends were cut back, 4 bases at V and 4 bases at J, with 9 bases in the middle. The CDR3 is 13 residues long. CDR1 is SGHRS and CDR2 is YFSETQ in the germline V gene. The CDR3 DNA is TGCGCCAGCAGCACAGGGACGTACAATGAGCAGTTCTTC. Its protein product is CASSTGTYNEQFF.

This chain joins TRBV11-2 and TRBJ2-1; 9 bases fit TRBD1. CDR1 and CDR2 from the germline V gene are SGHAT and FQNNGV. Germline trimming cut 0 bases from V and 6 bases from J; bases unmatched to any gene: 12. The length of the CDR3 is 18 residues. The DNA for the CDR3 is TGTGCCAGCAGCTTAGATGCGTATCCGGGACAGGGTGTCAATGAGCAGTTCTTC. This gives the protein CASSLDAYPGQGVNEQFF.

V gene TRBV5-6 combines with J gene TRBJ2-2; weak D call: TRBD1 (5 bases). This CDR3 comprises 16 residues. V shed 4 bases and J shed 4 bases, with 17 bases lying between them. CDR1 and CDR2 from the germline V gene are SGHDT and YYEEEE. As DNA, the CDR3 is TGTGCCAGCAGCCGCGCCTCTAGGGGTCCCACCGGGGAGCTGTTTTTT. It codes for CASSRASRGPTGELFF.

V is TRBV7-9 and J is TRBJ2-1, with 9 nucleotides matching TRBD2. Germline lookup yields CDR1 SEHNR and CDR2 FQNEAQ (reference sequence). Trimming cost V 5 bases and J 3 bases; bases outside gene matches: 5. This CDR3 spans 15 amino acids. The CDR3 DNA reads as TGTGCCAGCAGCCCTAGCGGGAACATCTACAATGAGCAGTTCTTC. It specifies CASSPSGNIYNEQFF.